Each of the 15 T cell receptor beta chains below was sequenced from the same sample in a study of identical twins. TCRdb passed the 5' RACE reads through MiXCR, listing each CDR3 protein once. The data hold 640,000 or so distinct CDR3 sequences, with around 6% observed a single time. What was sequenced was naive T cells sorted from blood. These receptors all stem from a man between 18 and 29 years old in good health.

At least ten counts were recorded for this clonotype. The chain recombines TRBV7-2 with TRBJ2-3, with D uncertain. Germline CDR1 is SGHTA and CDR2 is FQGNSA. The ends were cut back, 6 bases at V and 9 bases at J, with 13 bases in the middle. The CDR3 is 12 amino acids. Here the CDR3 DNA reads TGTGCCAGCAGACCCCGTTCAGGCACGCAGTATTTT. Its translation: CASRPRSGTQYF. Full variable domain (rest looked up from reference TRBV7-2 and TRBJ2-3): GAGVSQSPSNKVTEKGKDVELRCDPISGHTALYWYRQSLGQGLEFLIYFQGNSAPDKSGLPSDRFSAERTGGSVSTLTIQRTQQEDSAVYLCASRPRSGTQYFGPGTRLTVL.

This clonotype turned up a few times. The chain couples TRBV12-3 or TRBV12-4 to TRBJ1-2, with 8 bases lining up with TRBD1. The CDR3 is 15 amino acids. Trimming removed 8 bases from V and 5 bases from J; junction bases left unmatched: 13. In DNA form, the CDR3 reads TGTGCCAGCGTCCCCGTTGACAGGGGACCATATGGCTACACCTTC. The encoded protein is CASVPVDRGPYGYTF.

This clonotype was detected ten times or more. The V call is TRBV12-3 or TRBV12-4, the J call TRBJ2-4; D uncertain. V gave up 3 bases and J gave up 5 bases, with 8 bases separating them. CDR3 length equals 13 residues. CDR3: CASSFNRENIQYF. The CDR3 nucleotides read TGTGCCAGCAGTTTCAACAGAGAAAACATTCAGTACTTC.

This clonotype was observed a few times. This chain joins TRBV5-1 and TRBJ2-1; 9 positions agree with TRBD1. V lost 6 bases and J lost 9; bases outside the gene matches: 10. This CDR3 region has 14 residues. Germline-derived CDR1 and CDR2 are SGHRS and YFSETQ. The CDR3 is CASNFLGQGSEQFF. The CDR3 nucleotides read TGCGCCAGCAACTTTCTGGGACAGGGCAGTGAGCAGTTCTTC.

This clonotype has a count of ten or more. The chain links TRBV5-1 to TRBJ2-1, with TRBD2 matching 7 bases. Germline V lookup: CDR1 SGHRS, CDR2 YFSETQ. The ends lost 7 bases at V and 2 bases at J; junction bases unmatched: 6. The CDR3 runs 14 residues. The CDR3 sequence is CASGSGGTYNEQFF. In DNA form, the CDR3 reads TGCGCCAGCGGTTCGGGAGGCACCTACAATGAGCAGTTCTTC.

This clonotype has a count of ten or more. The rearrangement uses TRBV6-5 and TRBJ1-1; D is possibly TRBD1 (6 bases). The CDR3 spans 14 residues. From germline, CDR1 is MNHEY and CDR2 SVGAGI. V was clipped by 2 bases and J by 1 base, with 8 bases between them. In DNA, the CDR3 is TGTGCCAGCAGTTACGCAGGGGCGAACACTGAAGCTTTCTTT. Translated, it gives CASSYAGANTEAFF.

The gene calls are TRBV2 and TRBJ1-2, with 9 bases fitting TRBD1. The CDR3 spans 12 residues. The germline V gene encodes CDR1 SNHLY and CDR2 FYNNEI. With V trimmed by 7 bases and J by 6 bases, 3 bases remained unmatched. The CDR3 DNA reads TGTGCCAGCATGGGACAGGGAAATGGCTACACCTTC. Its translation is CASMGQGNGYTF.

This clonotype was counted many times. The chain recombines TRBV3-1 with TRBJ2-2; a weak D match, TRBD2 (6 bases). Deletions cut 1 base from V and 4 bases from J, with 16 bases between. CDR1 and CDR2 (germline): LGHDT, YNNKEL (reference sequence). This CDR3 has 17 amino acids. The CDR3 DNA follows: TGTGCCAGCAGCCAAGTTGTTCCGGGAGTGGGCACCGGGGAGCTGTTTTTT. Protein sequence: CASSQVVPGVGTGELFF.

This clonotype appeared a few times. The chain carries TRBV10-3 and TRBJ2-2; D uncertain. The CDR3 covers 17 residues. V was pared by 3 bases and J by 0 bases, with 14 bases between. Germline V CDR1 and CDR2: ENHRY, SYGVKD. The CDR3 nucleotides read TGTGCCATCAGTGAAACCAGACCCCTATCGAACACCGGGGAGCTGTTTTTT. Protein sequence: CAISETRPLSNTGELFF.

This clonotype was detected only a few times. The rearrangement uses TRBV2 and TRBJ2-3; TRBD2 matches at 14 bases. Germline-derived CDR1 and CDR2 are SNHLY and FYNNEI. This CDR3 is built from 15 residues. The ends lost 6 bases at V and 5 bases at J; junction bases unmatched: 4. The CDR3 is CASREGLAGVDTQYF. The CDR3 DNA reads as TGTGCCAGCAGAGAGGGACTAGCGGGAGTAGATACGCAGTATTTT. Based on the CDR3 plus reference TRBV2 and TRBJ2-3, the full variable domain is EPEVTQTPSHQVTQMGQEVILRCVPISNHLYFYWYRQILGQKVEFLVSFYNNEISEKSEIFDDQFSVERPDGSNFTLKIRSTKLEDSAMYFCASREGLAGVDTQYFGPGTRLTVL.

This clonotype has a count of ten or more. The genes are TRBV20-1 and TRBJ2-3, with a possible D match to TRBD2 (5 bases). Germline V lookup: CDR1 DFQATT, CDR2 SNEGSKA (reference sequence). The CDR3 length is 16 residues. Trimming pared 0 bases from V and 0 bases from J, leaving 13 bases between. CDR3 protein: CSARDKAASSTDTQYF. CDR3 coding DNA: TGCAGTGCTAGAGATAAAGCGGCTAGTAGCACAGATACGCAGTATTTT.

This chain links TRBV9 with TRBJ2-1; no reliable D call. CDR3 length: 18 residues. The ends were cut back, 3 bases at V and 4 bases at J, with 23 bases in the middle. Per the germline V gene, CDR1 is SGDLS and CDR2 is YYNGEE. The CDR3 protein is CASSDPQRGASLYNEQFF. The DNA of the CDR3 is TGTGCCAGCAGCGACCCTCAAAGAGGTGCTTCCCTATACAATGAGCAGTTCTTC.

This clonotype was observed at least ten times. The chain links TRBV24-1 to TRBJ2-1; a weak D match, TRBD2 (7 bases). Germline V lookup: CDR1 KGHDR, CDR2 SFDVKD. V shed 5 bases and J shed 3 bases, with 19 bases lying between them. There are 17 residues in the CDR3. The CDR3 coding sequence is TGTGCCACCAGTGGGGGGGGCTTTGAGCCCAACTACAATGAGCAGTTCTTC. Its protein product is CATSGGGFEPNYNEQFF.

This clonotype was counted between two and nine times. The chain uses TRBV5-1 and TRBJ1-1; the D gene is possibly TRBD1 (6 bases). Germline V gene data show CDR1 as SGHRS and CDR2 as YFSETQ. Trimming shortened V by 4 bases and J by 1 base, and 14 bases separated the two germline ends. The CDR3 loop spans 15 amino acids. In nucleotides, the CDR3 is TGCGCCAGCAGCGCTACACCACAGGGGAACACTGAAGCTTTCTTT. Amino acid sequence: CASSATPQGNTEAFF.

This clonotype was seen at least ten times. The rearrangement joins TRBV12-3 or TRBV12-4 to TRBJ1-2; D is ambiguous. The CDR3 runs 13 residues. The germline V and J ends were trimmed by 2 bases and 8 bases, with 12 bases remaining between them. CDR3 region: CASSLRVERGYTF. For the CDR3, the DNA is TGTGCCAGCAGTTTACGAGTGGAGCGGGGCTACACCTTC.